The entry that follows covers one TCR beta chain sequence. Authors' analysis steps: Amplification with reference gene primers provided the estimates of nucleated cell counts. Sequencing was performed with immunoSEQ multiplex PCR; in TCRdb, only in-frame clones are kept and a portion is missing. V and J calls and clone size are given by that table; D and trimming were obtained from the DNA. The sample shows more than 110,000 clones, about 80% of them seen only once. This entry is derived from a study of blood T cell repertoires in COVID-19. The clonotype comes from a woman aged 50 to 65 who had recovered from COVID-19. Sequencing used PBMCs or T cells enriched from blood (not recorded which).

Written as DNA, the CDR3 is TGTGCCACCGTTGACAGGAACTATGGCTACACCTTC. As protein: CATVDRNYGYTF. The genes are TRBV6-5 and TRBJ1-2; a weak D match, TRBD1 (6 bases). This CDR3 has 12 residues. Germline V CDR1 and CDR2: MNHEY, SVGAGI. Trimming left V 10 bases short and J 2 bases short, with 11 bases between.